These 3 T cell receptor beta chains originate from one sample sequenced in a study of T cells after yellow fever vaccination. TCRdb recomputed calls from the 5' RACE reads with MiXCR, one row per CDR3 protein. The data show about 45,000 distinct CDR3 sequences, with roughly 7% seen just once and 15% held by the top ten. Source: CD8+ T cells not binding an NS4B(214-222) dextramer, sorted from PBMCs, taken 45 days after the yellow fever booster vaccination. All receptors come from a man aged 25-45 years who received the YFV17D yellow fever vaccine.

On this clonotype itself: Its ends do not fully match the called genes, so a read error is possible. The J gene is TRBJ1-1, the V gene TRBV5-1; a possible D gene is TRBD1 (5 bases). The CDR3 loop spans 13 amino acids. Germline assignment: CDR1 SGHRS and CDR2 YFSETQ. CDR3 loop: CASSGDWNTEGFF. CDR3 DNA: TGCGCCAGCAGCGGGGACTGGAACACTGAAGGTTTCTTT.

The sample holds many counts of this clonotype. The rearrangement uses TRBV6-2 or TRBV6-3 and TRBJ2-1; TRBD2 matches at 7 bases. The CDR3 runs to 15 residues. V trimming: 6 bases; J trimming: 4 bases; junction bases outside the gene matches: 9. Per the germline V gene, CDR1 is MNHEY and CDR2 is SVGEGT. Here the CDR3 reads CASSIREAAYNEQFF. In DNA, the CDR3 is TGTGCCAGCAGCATTCGGGAGGCGGCGTACAATGAGCAGTTCTTC.

This clonotype was detected ten times or more. The chain is built from TRBV5-1 and TRBJ2-7, with unresolved D. The germline gives CDR1 SGHRS, CDR2 YFSETQ. V was clipped by 2 bases and J by 6 bases, with 6 bases between them. The length of the CDR3 is 11 residues. In DNA, the CDR3 is TGCGCCAGCAGCTTCGGCGCCGAGCAGTACTTC. It translates to CASSFGAEQYF.